The 14 T cell receptor beta chains presented below share a single source sample, sequenced in a study of blood T cell repertoires in COVID-19. TCRdb keeps only in-frame clones here, not all; method: immunoSEQ multiplex PCR. Among some 130,000 clones listed, approximately 90% were seen once. The specimen sequenced was peripheral blood. These receptors came from a man aged 55 to 70 with active or convalescent COVID-19.

This sequence joins TRBV2 and TRBJ2-1; TRBD2 aligns across 8 bases. The V gene end was trimmed by 6 bases and the J gene end by 7 bases; junction bases not matched to a gene: 8. Per germline, CDR1 SNHLY and CDR2 FYNNEI. This CDR3 is built from 14 residues. CDR3: CASRIAGRGNEQFF. CDR3 DNA: TGTGCCAGCAGGATAGCGGGGAGGGGGAATGAGCAGTTCTTC.

The chain uses TRBV9 and TRBJ2-2; 8 nucleotides line up with TRBD1. The CDR3 is 15 amino acids. Germline V gives CDR1 SGDLS, CDR2 YYNGEE. The V segment lost 3 bases and the J segment 4 bases; nucleotides outside the gene matches: 5. This chain's CDR3 is CASSGTGSSTGELFF. DNA for the CDR3: TGTGCCAGCAGCGGGACAGGGAGTAGCACCGGGGAGCTGTTTTTT.

In its sample, this clone was seen once. V usage is TRBV5-5 and J usage is TRBJ2-5, with TRBD2 matching over 8 bases. After removal of 0 bases from V and 7 bases from J, the junction contained 5 bases not matched to a gene. The CDR3 is 14 residues long. CDR1 and CDR2 (germline): SGHKS, YYEKEE (reference sequence). CDR3 residues: CASSLVAGGGTQYF. CDR3 sequence (DNA): TGTGCCAGCAGCTTGGTCGCGGGAGGCGGGACCCAGTACTTC.

The gene calls are TRBV7-8 and TRBJ2-7, with a possible D match to TRBD2 (5 bases). The germline V and J ends were trimmed by 5 bases and 5 bases, with 19 bases remaining between them. CDR1 is SGHVS, CDR2 FQNEAQ, per germline. The CDR3 is 15 residues long. CDR3 sequence: CASSPFEGVGDEQYF. CDR3 nucleotide sequence: TGTGCCAGCAGCCCGTTTGAAGGCGTCGGGGACGAGCAGTACTTC.

The gene calls are TRBV18 and TRBJ2-5; no clear D. This CDR3 region has 13 residues. V was clipped by 2 bases and J by 4 bases, with 8 bases between them. Germline V gene data show CDR1 as KGHSH and CDR2 as LQKENI. The CDR3 protein is CASSPWRGETQYF. The DNA for the CDR3 is TGTGCCAGCTCACCATGGAGAGGAGAGACCCAGTACTTC.

The rearrangement joins TRBV6-1 to TRBJ1-4; D unclear. CDR1 is MNHNS, CDR2 SASEGT, per germline. Trimming removed 3 bases at V and 10 bases at J, with 18 bases between. The CDR3 extends over 15 amino acids. This CDR3 reads CASSEQTGSRGKLFF. The CDR3, as DNA: TGTGCCAGCAGTGAGCAGACCGGGTCCAGAGGAAAACTGTTTTTT.

This clone was found once. The V and J genes are TRBV6-5 and TRBJ1-5; no firm D call. The CDR3 loop spans 16 amino acids. CDR1 MNHEY and CDR2 SVGAGI come from the germline V gene. The V gene lost 0 bases and the J gene lost 2 bases, with 11 bases spanning the gap. DNA of the CDR3: TGTGCCAGCAGTTACTCGTGGCTGGCGGGCAATCAGCCCCAGCATTTT. This sequence encodes CASSYSWLAGNQPQHF.

This chain joins TRBV28 and TRBJ2-4; 7 bases map to TRBD2. CDR1 is MDHEN and CDR2 is SYDVKM in the germline V gene. The CDR3 length is 14 residues. Trimming took 6 bases from V and 8 from J; bases not matched to a gene: 10. The CDR3 region has the DNA TGTGCCAGCAGCAATAGCGGGTGGGAGGACATTCAGTACTTC. It translates to CASSNSGWEDIQYF.

As to this clone: Other DNA sequences of this sample code for an identical CDR3. CDR3 loop: CASSLAGGPDTQYF. For the CDR3, the DNA is TGTGCCAGCAGCTTAGCGGGGGGCCCAGATACGCAGTATTTT. This chain joins TRBV5-4 and TRBJ2-3; 9 positions match TRBD2. CDR1 SGHNT and CDR2 YYREEE come from the germline V gene (reference sequence). The trim removed 2 bases at V and 4 bases at J, leaving 2 bases unmatched. This CDR3 region has 14 residues.

The V gene is TRBV6-5, the J gene TRBJ1-6; the D is unclear. V lost 6 bases to trimming and J lost 10 bases, with 13 bases between them. This CDR3 contains 13 residues. In germline, CDR1 is MNHEY, CDR2 SVGAGI. The CDR3 region has the DNA TGTGCCAGCAGCCCCCAAGCGCAATCACCCCTCCACTTT. This translates into CASSPQAQSPLHF.

CDR3: CATSDSALGANVLTF. The CDR3 DNA reads TGTGCCACCAGTGACAGCGCCCTTGGGGCCAACGTCCTGACTTTC. This sequence joins TRBV24-1 and TRBJ2-6, with no clear D. The ends were cut back, 4 bases at V and 3 bases at J, with 9 bases in the middle. This CDR3 comprises 15 residues. The germline V gene has CDR1 KGHDR and CDR2 SFDVKD.

This rearrangement joins TRBV2 to TRBJ2-3, with 10 nucleotides matching TRBD2. V dropped 6 bases and J dropped 4; count of bases not matched to a gene: 10. The CDR3 runs 16 residues. Germline CDR1 is SNHLY and CDR2 is FYNNEI. CDR3 loop: CASRTFPGLAADTQYF. CDR3 sequence (DNA): TGTGCCAGCAGGACCTTTCCCGGACTAGCGGCAGATACGCAGTATTTT.

The V and J genes are TRBV24-1 and TRBJ2-5; possibly TRBD1 for D (5 bases). Trimming pared 2 bases from V and 4 bases from J, leaving 19 bases between. The germline V gene has CDR1 KGHDR and CDR2 SFDVKD. The CDR3 extends over 17 amino acids. The CDR3 bases are TGTGCCACCAGTGATTCTTCCAACTGGGTTAGGGGAGAGACCCAGTACTTC. Its protein product is CATSDSSNWVRGETQYF.

The chain uses TRBV18 and TRBJ1-1, with D possibly matching TRBD1 (6 bases). From germline, CDR1 is KGHSH and CDR2 LQKENI. CDR3 length: 15 residues. The V end lost 6 bases, the J end lost 5 bases, and 19 bases lay between the germline ends. Here the CDR3 reads CASSSTIGGDTEAFF. The CDR3 DNA reads TGTGCCAGCTCGTCCACCATAGGGGGAGATACTGAAGCTTTCTTT.